These 4 T cell receptor beta chains came from one sample sequenced in a study of blood T cell repertoires in COVID-19. Measured with immunoSEQ multiplex PCR; TCRdb has only the in-frame clones, and not every one. The data contain 120,000 to 150,000 clones, 70% to 90% of them seen just once; the ten biggest clones take up around 8%. The source material was peripheral blood. The receptors were gathered from a woman aged 55 to 70 with COVID-19, enrolled during active disease.

This clone was seen a few times. This rearrangement joins TRBV18 to TRBJ1-1, with TRBD1 as a possible D gene (5 bases). The germline V gene has CDR1 KGHSH and CDR2 LQKENI. Trimming removed 4 bases from V and 1 base from J, with 7 bases in between. The CDR3 totals 13 residues. This CDR3 is CASSQGENTEAFF. In nucleotides, the CDR3 is TGTGCCAGCTCACAAGGGGAGAACACTGAAGCTTTCTTT.

This clone was seen more than once but under ten times. The chain employs TRBV6-5 and TRBJ2-1; tentatively, D is TRBD2 (7 bases). Germline CDR1 and CDR2: MNHEY and SVGAGI. The CDR3 has 12 amino acids. V was cut by 6 bases and J by 8 bases, with 11 bases left in between. In DNA form, the CDR3 reads TGTGCCAGCAGCCGGGGGGCTGATGAGCAGTTCTTC. Translated, it gives CASSRGADEQFF.

Note on this clone: At one of its ends the junction is not consistent with the germline gene, which may arise from a read error. The sample has other DNA sequences that encode this CDR3 too. The chain joins TRBV12-5 to TRBJ2-5; tentative D call: TRBD1 (8 bases). The CDR3 has 17 amino acids. Germline CDR1 and CDR2: LGHNT and FRNRAP. CDR3 in DNA: TGTGCTTGTGGTTTGGGGGGGACAGGCGGGCAACAAGAGACCCAGTACTTC. Its translation is CACGLGGTGGQQETQYF.

The rearrangement links TRBV18 to TRBJ2-1, with TRBD1 matching 8 bases. The V segment lost 1 base and the J segment 5 bases; nucleotides outside the gene matches: 4. The CDR3 has 15 residues. Germline lookup yields CDR1 KGHSH and CDR2 LQKENI. The CDR3: CASSPRTGYNNEQFF. The CDR3 nucleotides are TGTGCCAGCTCACCACGGACAGGGTACAACAATGAGCAGTTCTTC.